A selection of T cell receptor beta chains follows, all from one sample in a study of blood T cell repertoires in COVID-19. Here immunoSEQ multiplex PCR was the method, and the copy in TCRdb shows in-frame clones only, minus some. The data contain approximately 54,000 clones, more than 70% of them seen just once; the ten biggest clones take up less than 4.5%. Sequencing was done on a sample of peripheral blood. The receptors come from an older man with active COVID-19. CDR3s leave out the opening cysteine and the closing phenylalanine or tryptophan. Fields, in order: clone size, V gene, CDR3 protein. Size is stated for part of the rows, as once, few or many counts, or as a class when the clone is expanded.

>.|TRBV28
ASSDRLGGYT
>.|TRBV7-9
ASSTPGQGAYEQY
>.|TRBV5-5
ASSRGGSGNTIY
>.|TRBV19
ASSPPDWWGTTNEKLF
>.|TRBV5-6
ASSLSGGSYEQY
>.|TRBV5-1
ASSLSGPQVEETQY
>.|TRBV24-1
ATSDAPGLADSTDTQY
>.|TRBV9
ASSVIGTSGYNEQF
>.|TRBV7-7
ASSTGTGNQETQY
>.|TRBV6-5
ASSTGGTGELF
>.|TRBV15
ATSRDYGELGEKLF
>once|TRBV5-8
ASSLDWGRRNTEAF
>.|TRBV18
ASSPLRLAGVEQY
>.|TRBV7-2
ASSPYSGTDTQY
>.|TRBV6-6
AARGGGNTDTQY
>.|TRBV18
ASSLLKGQENTIY
>few|TRBV7-3
ASSLWTGNTGELF
>.|TRBV24-1
ATSDPDTKAF
>.|TRBV11-2
ASSLDRTVGELF
>.|TRBV5-1
ASSSTGTGDPNTEAF
>.|TRBV30
AWSDRVSGANVLT
>.|TRBV5-6
ASSFTIEQY
>.|TRBV7-2
ASSLTLENYKQF
>few|TRBV7-9
ASSPDSSSYEQY
>.|TRBV13
ASSLGRLAGVNEQF
>.|TRBV9
ASSVSGNEQF
>.|TRBV3-1/TRBV3-2
ASSQDSELVGTGGCEQY
>.|TRBV10-1
ASSDRGLNTEAF
>.|TRBV4-2
ASSQEGNSGTDTQY
>once|TRBV9
ASSDVSDTQY
>.|TRBV6-1
ASSELGFDGTEAF
>.|TRBV5-1
ASSLDGGDSPLH
>once|TRBV12-3/TRBV12-4
ASSNDYSDTQY
>.|TRBV5-4
ASSSPGQEGGDTQY
>.|TRBV12-5
ASGLASRGQGNEQF
>.|TRBV4-2
ASSQEGRLAGSYNEQF
>.|TRBV10-3
AISETRTGGGTEAF
>.|TRBV19
ASSMRTFNEQF
>.|TRBV20-1
SASTGQGFSYGYT
>.|TRBV5-4
ASSYGTSSYNEQF
>.|TRBV5-6
ASSPLTGENYGYT
>few|TRBV14
ASSQAGVTEAF
>once|TRBV7-8
ASSPRAGGEQY
>once|TRBV7-2
ASSSRANRGEQY
>once|TRBV7-9
ASSLEGVGAKTQY
>.|TRBV4-3
ASSQDLDGTYEQY
>.|TRBV30
AWSELGGGNTIY